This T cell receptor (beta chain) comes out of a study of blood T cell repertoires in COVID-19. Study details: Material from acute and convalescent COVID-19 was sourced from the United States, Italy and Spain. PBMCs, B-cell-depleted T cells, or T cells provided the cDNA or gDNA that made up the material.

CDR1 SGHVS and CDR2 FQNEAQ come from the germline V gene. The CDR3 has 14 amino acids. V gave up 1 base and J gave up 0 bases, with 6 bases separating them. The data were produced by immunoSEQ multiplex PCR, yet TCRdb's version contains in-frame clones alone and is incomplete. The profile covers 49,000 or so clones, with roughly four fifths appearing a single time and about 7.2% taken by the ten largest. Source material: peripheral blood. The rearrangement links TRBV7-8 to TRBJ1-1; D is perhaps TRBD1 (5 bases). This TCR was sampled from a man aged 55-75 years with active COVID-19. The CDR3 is CASSLGQLNTEAFF. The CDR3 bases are TGTGCCAGCAGCTTAGGACAGCTGAACACTGAAGCTTTCTTT.